This TCR beta chain stems from a study of cytomegalovirus exposure and HLA in healthy donors. The germline CDR1 and CDR2 sequences are SNHLY and FYNNEI. Trimming shortened V by 6 bases and J by 9 bases, and 18 bases separated the two germline ends. The CDR3 totals 14 residues. Amplification used 60 Vbeta primers and 13 Jbeta primers. Measured with immunoSEQ multiplex PCR; TCRdb has only the in-frame clones, and not every one. The repertoire has 150,000 to 170,000 clones, 60% to 85% of them found once; the top ten carry about 4%. The chain couples TRBV2 to TRBJ2-1; maybe TRBD2 (5 bases). Sequenced sample: PBMCs. This receptor was identified in a woman in her thirties or forties in good health and CMV-seronegative. The CDR3 bases are TGTGCCAGCAGCCGGATACCGAAAGAGGGTGAGCAGTTCTTC. Protein sequence: CASSRIPKEGEQFF. The variable domain in full, completed from reference TRBV2 and TRBJ2-1, reads EPEVTQTPSHQVTQMGQEVILRCVPISNHLYFYWYRQILGQKVEFLVSFYNNEISEKSEIFDDQFSVERPDGSNFTLKIRSTKLEDSAMYFCASSRIPKEGEQFFGPGTRLTVL.